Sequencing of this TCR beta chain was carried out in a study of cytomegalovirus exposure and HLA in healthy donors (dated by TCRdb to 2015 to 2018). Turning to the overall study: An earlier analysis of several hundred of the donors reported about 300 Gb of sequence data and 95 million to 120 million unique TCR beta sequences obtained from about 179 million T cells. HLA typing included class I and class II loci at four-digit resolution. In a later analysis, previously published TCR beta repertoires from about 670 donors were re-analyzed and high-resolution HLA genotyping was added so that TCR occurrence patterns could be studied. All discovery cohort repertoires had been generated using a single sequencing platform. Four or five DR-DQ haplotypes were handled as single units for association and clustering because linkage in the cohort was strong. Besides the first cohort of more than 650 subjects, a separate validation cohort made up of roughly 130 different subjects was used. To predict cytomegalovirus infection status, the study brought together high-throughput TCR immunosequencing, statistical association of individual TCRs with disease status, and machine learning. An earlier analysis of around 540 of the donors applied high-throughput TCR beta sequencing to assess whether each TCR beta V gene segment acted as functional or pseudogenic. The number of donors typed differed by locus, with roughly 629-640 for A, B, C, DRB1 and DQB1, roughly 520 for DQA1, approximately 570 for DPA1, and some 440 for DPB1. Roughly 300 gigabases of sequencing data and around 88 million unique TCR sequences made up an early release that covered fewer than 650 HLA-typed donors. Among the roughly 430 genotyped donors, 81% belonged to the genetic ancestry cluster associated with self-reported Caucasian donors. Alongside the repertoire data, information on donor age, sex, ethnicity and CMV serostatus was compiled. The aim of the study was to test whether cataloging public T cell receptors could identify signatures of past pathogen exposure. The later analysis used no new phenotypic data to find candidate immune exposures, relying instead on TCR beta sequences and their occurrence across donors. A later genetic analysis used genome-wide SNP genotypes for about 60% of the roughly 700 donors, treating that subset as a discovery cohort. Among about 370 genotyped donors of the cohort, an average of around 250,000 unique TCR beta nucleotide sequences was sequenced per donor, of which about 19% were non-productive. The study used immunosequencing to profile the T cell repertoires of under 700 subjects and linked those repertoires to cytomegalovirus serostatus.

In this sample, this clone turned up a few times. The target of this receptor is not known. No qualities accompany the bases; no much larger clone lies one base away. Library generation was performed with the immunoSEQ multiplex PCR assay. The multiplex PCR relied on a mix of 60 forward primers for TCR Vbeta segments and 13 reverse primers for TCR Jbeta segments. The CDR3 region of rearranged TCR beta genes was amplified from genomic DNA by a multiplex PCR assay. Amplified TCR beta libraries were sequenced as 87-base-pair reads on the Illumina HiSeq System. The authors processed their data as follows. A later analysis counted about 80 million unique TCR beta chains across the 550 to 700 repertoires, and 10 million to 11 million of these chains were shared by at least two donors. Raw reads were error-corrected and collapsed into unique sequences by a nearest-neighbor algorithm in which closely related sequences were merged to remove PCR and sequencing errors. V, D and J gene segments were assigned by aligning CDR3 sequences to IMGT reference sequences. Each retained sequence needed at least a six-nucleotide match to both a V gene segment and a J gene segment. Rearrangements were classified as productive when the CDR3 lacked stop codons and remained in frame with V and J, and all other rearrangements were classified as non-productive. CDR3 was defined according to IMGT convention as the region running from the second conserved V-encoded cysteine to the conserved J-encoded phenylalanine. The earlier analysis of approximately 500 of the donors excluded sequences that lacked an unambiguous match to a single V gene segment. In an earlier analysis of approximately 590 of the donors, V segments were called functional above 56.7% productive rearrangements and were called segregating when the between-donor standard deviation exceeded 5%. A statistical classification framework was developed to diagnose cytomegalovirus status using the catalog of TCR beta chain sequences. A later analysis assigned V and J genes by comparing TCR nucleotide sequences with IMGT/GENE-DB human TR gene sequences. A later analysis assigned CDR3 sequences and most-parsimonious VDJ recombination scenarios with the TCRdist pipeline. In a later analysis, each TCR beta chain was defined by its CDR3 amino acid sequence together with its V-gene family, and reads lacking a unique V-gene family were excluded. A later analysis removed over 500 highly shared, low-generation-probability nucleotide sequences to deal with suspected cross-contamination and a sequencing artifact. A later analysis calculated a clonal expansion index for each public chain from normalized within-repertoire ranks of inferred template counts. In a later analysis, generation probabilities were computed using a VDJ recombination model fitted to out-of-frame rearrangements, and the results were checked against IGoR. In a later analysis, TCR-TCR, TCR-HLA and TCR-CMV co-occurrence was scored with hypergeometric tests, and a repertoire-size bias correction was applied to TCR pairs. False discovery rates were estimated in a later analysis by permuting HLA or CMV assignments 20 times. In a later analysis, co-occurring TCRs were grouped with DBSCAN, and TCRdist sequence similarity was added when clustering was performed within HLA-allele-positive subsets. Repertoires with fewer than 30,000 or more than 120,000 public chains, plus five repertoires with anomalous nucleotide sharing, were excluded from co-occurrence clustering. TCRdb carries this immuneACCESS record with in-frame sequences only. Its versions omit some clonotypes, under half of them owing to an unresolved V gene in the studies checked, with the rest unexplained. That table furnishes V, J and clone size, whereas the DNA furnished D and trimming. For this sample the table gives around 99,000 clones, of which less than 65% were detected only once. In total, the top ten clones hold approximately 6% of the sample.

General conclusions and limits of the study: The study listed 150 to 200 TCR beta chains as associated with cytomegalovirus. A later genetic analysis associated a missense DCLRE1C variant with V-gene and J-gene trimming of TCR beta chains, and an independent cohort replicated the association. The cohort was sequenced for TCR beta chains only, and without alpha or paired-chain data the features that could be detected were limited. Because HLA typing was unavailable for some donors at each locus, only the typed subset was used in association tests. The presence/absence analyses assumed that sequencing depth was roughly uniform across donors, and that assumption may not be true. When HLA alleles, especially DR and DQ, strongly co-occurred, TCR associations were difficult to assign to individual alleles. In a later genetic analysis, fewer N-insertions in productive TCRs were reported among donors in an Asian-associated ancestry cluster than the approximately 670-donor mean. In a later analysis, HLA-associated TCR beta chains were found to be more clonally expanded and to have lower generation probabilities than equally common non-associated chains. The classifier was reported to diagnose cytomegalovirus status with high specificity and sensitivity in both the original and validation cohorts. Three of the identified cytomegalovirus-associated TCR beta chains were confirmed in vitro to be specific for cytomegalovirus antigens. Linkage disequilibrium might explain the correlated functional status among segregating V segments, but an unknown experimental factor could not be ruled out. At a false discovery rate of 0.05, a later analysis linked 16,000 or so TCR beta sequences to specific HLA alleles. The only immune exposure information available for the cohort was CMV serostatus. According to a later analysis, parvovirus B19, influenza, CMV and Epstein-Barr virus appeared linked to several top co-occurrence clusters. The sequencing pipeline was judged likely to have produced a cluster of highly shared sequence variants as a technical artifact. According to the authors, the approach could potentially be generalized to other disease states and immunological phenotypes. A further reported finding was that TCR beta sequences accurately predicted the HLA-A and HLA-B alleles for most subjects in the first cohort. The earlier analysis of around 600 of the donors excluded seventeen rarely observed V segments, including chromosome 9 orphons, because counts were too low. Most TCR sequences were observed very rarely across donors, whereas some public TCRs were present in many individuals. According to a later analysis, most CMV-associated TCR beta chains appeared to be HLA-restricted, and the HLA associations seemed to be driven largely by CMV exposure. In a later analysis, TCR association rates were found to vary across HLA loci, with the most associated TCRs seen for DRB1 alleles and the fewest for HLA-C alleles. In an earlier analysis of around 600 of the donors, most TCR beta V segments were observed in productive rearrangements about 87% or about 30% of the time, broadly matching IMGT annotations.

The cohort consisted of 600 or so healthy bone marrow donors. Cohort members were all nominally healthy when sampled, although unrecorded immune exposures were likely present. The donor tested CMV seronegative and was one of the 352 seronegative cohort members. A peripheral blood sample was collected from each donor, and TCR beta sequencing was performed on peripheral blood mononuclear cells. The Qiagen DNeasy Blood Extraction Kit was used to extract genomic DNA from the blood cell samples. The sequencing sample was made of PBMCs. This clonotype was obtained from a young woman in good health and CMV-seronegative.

The encoded CDR3 is CASSPSLGPDNEKLFF. The DNA sequence reads TGTGCCAGCAGTCCTAGTTTGGGGCCGGATAATGAAAAACTGTTTTTT. This chain joins TRBV7-9 to TRBJ1-4, and perhaps TRBD1 as D gene, on 5 matching bases. The germline V gene (reference sequence) supplies CDR1 SEHNR and CDR2 FQNEAQ. V is cut by 6 bases and J by 4 bases, and the space between the germline ends is 18 bases. Including cysteine and phenylalanine, the CDR3 has 16 amino acids. Kept here is only the CDR3 DNA, which spans 48 bases and is read in frame from base 1.